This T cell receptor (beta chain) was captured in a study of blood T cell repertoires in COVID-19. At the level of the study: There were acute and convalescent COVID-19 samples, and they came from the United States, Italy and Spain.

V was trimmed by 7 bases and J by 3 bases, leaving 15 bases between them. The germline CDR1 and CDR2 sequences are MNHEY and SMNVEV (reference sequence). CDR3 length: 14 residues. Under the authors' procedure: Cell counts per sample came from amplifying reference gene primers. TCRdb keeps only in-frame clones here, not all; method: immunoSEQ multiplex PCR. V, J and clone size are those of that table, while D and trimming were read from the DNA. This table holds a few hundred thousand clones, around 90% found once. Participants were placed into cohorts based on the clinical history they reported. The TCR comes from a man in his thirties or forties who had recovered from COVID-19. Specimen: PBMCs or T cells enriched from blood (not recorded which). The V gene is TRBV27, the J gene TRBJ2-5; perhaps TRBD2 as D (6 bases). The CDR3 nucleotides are TGTGCCAGCAAAAGGGACTGGGGCAAAGAGACCCAGTACTTC. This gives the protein CASKRDWGKETQYF.